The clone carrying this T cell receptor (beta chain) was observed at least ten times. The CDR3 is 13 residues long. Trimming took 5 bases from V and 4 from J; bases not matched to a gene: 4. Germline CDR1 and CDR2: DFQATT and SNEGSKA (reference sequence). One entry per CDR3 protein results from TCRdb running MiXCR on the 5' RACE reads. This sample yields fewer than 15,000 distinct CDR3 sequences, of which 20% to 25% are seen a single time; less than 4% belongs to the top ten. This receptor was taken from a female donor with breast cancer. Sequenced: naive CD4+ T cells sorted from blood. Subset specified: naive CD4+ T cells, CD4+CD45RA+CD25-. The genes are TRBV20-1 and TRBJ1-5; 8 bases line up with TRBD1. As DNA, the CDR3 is TGCAGTGCTCGGACAGGGTTAAATCAGCCCCAGCATTTT. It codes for CSARTGLNQPQHF.